This T cell receptor beta chain was observed in a study of monozygotic twins with cystic fibrosis. In the study overall: With about 15 PCR cycles, barcoded libraries came from around 2.9 micrograms of fragmented DNA. Broader study findings: In 13 of 16 pairs, V gene usage was closest to the co-twin's. In this small cohort, shared CDR3 numbers showed no association with age, concordance or disease severity. Median Simpson clonality of approximately 0.01 suggested naive T cells predominated.

V was clipped by 1 base and J by 1 base, with 10 bases between them. The CDR3 is 15 amino acids. Germline V CDR1 and CDR2: LNHDA, SQIVND (reference sequence). Notes on this clone: The target antigen is unknown.

Sequenced by immunoSEQ multiplex PCR; TCRdb stores in-frame clones only, minus some. The top ten clones hold approximately 0.28% of a sample with around 23,000 clones, 91% of them seen once. Material: blood. The sequence was obtained from a girl aged 2 to 10 with cystic fibrosis. The chain links TRBV19 to TRBJ1-1; the D gene is possibly TRBD1 (6 bases). DNA of the CDR3: TGTGCCAGTAGTATAGTGGGGGGCGGGAACACTGAAGCTTTCTTT. It is translated as CASSIVGGGNTEAFF. Variable domain in full (rest from reference TRBV19 and TRBJ1-1): DGGITQSPKYLFRKEGQNVTLSCEQNLNHDAMYWYRQDPGQGLRLIYYSQIVNDFQKGDIAEGYSVSREKKESFPLTVTSAQKNPTAFYLCASSIVGGGNTEAFFGQGTRLTVV.